These T cell receptor beta chains were read from a single sample in a study of cytomegalovirus exposure and HLA in healthy donors. The table came from immunoSEQ multiplex PCR; TCRdb's copy has only in-frame clones and leaves some out. This sample has tens of thousands of clones, with 75% to 85% found just once. The sample consisted of PBMCs. The receptors here all came from a man aged 45-65 years in good health and CMV-seropositive. Each CDR3 is given with its conserved first and last residue. D genes are given only for firm matches. The size field is filled for only some rows; it gives once, few, many or a size class.

v_call	d_call	j_call	clone_size	cdr3_aa	cdr3_nt
TRBV7-3	.	TRBJ2-2	.	CASSLTPSVVDGELFF	TGTGCCAGCAGCTTAACTCCTTCGGTGGTAGACGGGGAGCTGTTTTTT
TRBV9	TRBD1	TRBJ2-4	.	CASSAQGWQNSQYF	TGTGCCAGCAGCGCACAGGGGTGGCAAAACAGTCAGTACTTC
TRBV19	.	TRBJ2-3	.	CASSIDGSGEGTDTQYF	TGTGCCAGTAGTATAGATGGGTCCGGGGAAGGGACAGATACGCAGTATTTT
TRBV6-1	.	TRBJ2-1	.	CASNNRWFHEQFF	TGTGCCAGCAACAACAGGTGGTTCCATGAGCAGTTCTTC
TRBV30	.	TRBJ1-2	.	CACPTVNYGYTF	TGTGCCTGTCCGACAGTAAACTATGGCTACACCTTC
TRBV28	TRBD2	TRBJ2-3	.	CASSSGLAGGPTTDTQYF	TGTGCCAGCAGTTCCGGCTTAGCGGGAGGGCCCACCACAGATACGCAGTATTTT
TRBV9	TRBD1	TRBJ2-1	.	CASRPDRGLGEQFF	TGTGCCAGCAGACCCGACAGGGGGCTGGGTGAGCAGTTCTTC
TRBV4-1	TRBD2	TRBJ2-5	once	CASSQDQREPYQETQYF	TGCGCCAGCAGCCAAGATCAGCGGGAGCCGTACCAAGAGACCCAGTACTTC
TRBV6-1	.	TRBJ1-2	.	CATTDPGYGYTF	TGTGCCACCACAGACCCAGGGTATGGCTACACCTTC
TRBV7-2	TRBD1	TRBJ2-7	few	CASSRDRAKEQYF	TGTGCCAGCAGTAGGGACAGGGCTAAGGAGCAGTACTTC